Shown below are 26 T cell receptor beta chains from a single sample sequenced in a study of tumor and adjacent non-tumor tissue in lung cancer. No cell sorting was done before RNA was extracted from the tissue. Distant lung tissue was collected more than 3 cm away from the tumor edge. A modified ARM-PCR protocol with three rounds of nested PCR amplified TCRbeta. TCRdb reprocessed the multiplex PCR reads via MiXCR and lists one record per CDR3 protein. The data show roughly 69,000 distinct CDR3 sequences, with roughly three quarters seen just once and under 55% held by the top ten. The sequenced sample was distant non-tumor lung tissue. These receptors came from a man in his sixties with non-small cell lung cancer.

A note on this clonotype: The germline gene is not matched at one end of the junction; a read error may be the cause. The CDR3 nucleotides read TGTGCCAGTACCGGGACAGGGCGGACCGTGGAGCTGTTTTTT. This gives the protein CASTGTGRTVELFF. V usage is TRBV19 and J usage is TRBJ2-2; 9 bases map to TRBD1. The CDR3 loop spans 14 amino acids. The V gene's germline CDR1 is LNHDA and CDR2 SQIVND (reference sequence).

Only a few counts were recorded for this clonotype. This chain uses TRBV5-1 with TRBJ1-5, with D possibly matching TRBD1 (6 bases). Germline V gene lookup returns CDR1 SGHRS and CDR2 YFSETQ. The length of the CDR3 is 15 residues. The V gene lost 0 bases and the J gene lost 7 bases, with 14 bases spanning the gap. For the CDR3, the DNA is TGCGCCAGCAGCTTGGAAGGGGGGCCGAAACAGCCCCAGCATTTT. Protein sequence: CASSLEGGPKQPQHF.

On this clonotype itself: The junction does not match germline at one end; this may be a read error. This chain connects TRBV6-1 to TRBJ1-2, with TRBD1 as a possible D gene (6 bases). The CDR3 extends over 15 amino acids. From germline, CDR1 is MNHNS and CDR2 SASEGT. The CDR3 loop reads CVSSDAARGYYVYTF. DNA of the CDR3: TGTGTCAGCAGTGACGCGGCAAGGGGGTACTATGTCTACACCTTC.

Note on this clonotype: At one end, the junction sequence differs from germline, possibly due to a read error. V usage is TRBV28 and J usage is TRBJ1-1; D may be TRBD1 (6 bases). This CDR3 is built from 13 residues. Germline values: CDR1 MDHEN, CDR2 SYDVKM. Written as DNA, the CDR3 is TGCGCCAGCAGATTAGGGGGTGGTCAGGATCGTCTCTTT. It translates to CASRLGGGQDRLF.

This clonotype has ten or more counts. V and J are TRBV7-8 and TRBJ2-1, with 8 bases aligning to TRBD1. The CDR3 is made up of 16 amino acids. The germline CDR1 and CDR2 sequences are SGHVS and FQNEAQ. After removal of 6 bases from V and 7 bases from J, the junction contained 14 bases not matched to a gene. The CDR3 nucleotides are TGTGCCAGCAGTCCAAGGACAGGGAAAGATGGGAATGAGCAGTTCTTC. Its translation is CASSPRTGKDGNEQFF.

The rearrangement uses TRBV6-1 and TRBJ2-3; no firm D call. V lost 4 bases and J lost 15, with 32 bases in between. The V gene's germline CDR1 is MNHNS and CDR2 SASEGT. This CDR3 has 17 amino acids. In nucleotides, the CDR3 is TGTGCCAGCAGTGTTTTCGCAGGCGAGATAGGCACAGATATGCTATATTTT. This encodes CASSVFAGEIGTDMLYF.

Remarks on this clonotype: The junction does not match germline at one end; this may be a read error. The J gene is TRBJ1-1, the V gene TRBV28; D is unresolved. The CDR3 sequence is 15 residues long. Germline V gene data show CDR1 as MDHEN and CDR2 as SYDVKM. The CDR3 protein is CASRPLQEPNTDAFF. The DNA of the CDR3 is TGTGCCAGCAGGCCCCTTCAGGAACCGAACACTGATGCTTTCTTT.

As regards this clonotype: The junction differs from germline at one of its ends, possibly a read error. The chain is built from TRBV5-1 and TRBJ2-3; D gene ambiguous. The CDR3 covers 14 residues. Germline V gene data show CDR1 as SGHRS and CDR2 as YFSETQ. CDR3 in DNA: TGCACCAGCAACTTGGGCTGGAGCCCAGATACGCAGTATTTT. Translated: CTSNLGWSPDTQYF.

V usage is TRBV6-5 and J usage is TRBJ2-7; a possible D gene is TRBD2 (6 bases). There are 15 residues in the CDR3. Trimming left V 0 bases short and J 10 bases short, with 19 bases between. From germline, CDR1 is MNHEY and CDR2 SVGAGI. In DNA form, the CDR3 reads TGTGCCAGCAGTTACTCGAGGCGGGGTACGGCCGATCAGTACTTC. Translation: CASSYSRRGTADQYF.

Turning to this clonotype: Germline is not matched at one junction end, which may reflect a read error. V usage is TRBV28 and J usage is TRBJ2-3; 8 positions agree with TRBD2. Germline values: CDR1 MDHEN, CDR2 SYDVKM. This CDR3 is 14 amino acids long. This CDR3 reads CASSFLAGTDTHYF. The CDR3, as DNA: TGTGCCAGCAGTTTCCTAGCGGGTACAGATACGCACTATTTT.

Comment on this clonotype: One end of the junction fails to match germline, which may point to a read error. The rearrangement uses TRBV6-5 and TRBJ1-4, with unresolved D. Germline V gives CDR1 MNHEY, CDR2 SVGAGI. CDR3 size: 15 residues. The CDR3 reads CAGSKKPTTNEKLFF. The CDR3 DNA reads TGTGCCGGCAGTAAAAAGCCGACAACTAATGAAAAACTGTTTTTT.

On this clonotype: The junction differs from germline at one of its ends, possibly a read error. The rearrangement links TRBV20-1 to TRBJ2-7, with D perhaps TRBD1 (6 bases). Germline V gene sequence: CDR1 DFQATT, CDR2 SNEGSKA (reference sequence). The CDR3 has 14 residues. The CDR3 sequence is CSVPPGTYSYEEYF. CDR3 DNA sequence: TGCAGTGTGCCCCCCGGGACATATTCCTACGAGGAGTACTTC.

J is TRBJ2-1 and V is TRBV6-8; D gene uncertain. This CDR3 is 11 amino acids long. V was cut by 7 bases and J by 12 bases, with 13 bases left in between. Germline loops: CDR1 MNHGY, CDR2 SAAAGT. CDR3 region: CASTVPLVQFF. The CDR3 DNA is TGTGCCAGCACTGTCCCTTTGGTGCAGTTCTTC.

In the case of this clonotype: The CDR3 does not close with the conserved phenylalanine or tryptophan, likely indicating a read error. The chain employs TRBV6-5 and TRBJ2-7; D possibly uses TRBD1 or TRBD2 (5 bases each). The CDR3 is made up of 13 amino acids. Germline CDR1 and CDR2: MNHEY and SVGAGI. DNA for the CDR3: TGTGCCAGCAGTTACGGGGGAAACAACGATCAGTACCTC. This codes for CASSYGGNNDQYL.

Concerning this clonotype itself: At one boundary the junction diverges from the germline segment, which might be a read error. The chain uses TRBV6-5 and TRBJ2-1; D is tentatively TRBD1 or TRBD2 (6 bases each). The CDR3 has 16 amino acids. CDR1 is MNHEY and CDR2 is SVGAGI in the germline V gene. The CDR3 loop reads CASILRVGGGYNEHFF. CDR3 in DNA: TGTGCCAGCATTTTAAGGGTAGGAGGGGGGTACAATGAGCACTTCTTC.

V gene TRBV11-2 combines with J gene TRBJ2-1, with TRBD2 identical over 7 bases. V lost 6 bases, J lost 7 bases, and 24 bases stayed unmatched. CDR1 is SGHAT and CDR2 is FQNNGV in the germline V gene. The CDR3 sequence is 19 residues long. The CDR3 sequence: CASSSLGLVKRWGANEQFF. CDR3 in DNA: TGTGCCAGCAGTTCCCTTGGACTAGTTAAAAGGTGGGGAGCTAATGAGCAGTTCTTC. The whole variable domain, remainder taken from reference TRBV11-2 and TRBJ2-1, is EAGVAQSPRYKIIEKRQSVAFWCNPISGHATLYWYQQILGQGPKLLIQFQNNGVVDDSQLPKDRFSAERLKGVDSTLKIQPAKLEDSAVYLCASSSLGLVKRWGANEQFFGPGTRLTVL.

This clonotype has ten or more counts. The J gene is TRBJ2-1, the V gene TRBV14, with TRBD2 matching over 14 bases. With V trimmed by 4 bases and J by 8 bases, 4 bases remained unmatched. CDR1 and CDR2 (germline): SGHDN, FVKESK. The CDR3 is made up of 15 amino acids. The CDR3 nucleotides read TGTGCCAGCAGCCCGGGACTAGCGGGAGTTGATGAGCAGTTCTTC. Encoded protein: CASSPGLAGVDEQFF.

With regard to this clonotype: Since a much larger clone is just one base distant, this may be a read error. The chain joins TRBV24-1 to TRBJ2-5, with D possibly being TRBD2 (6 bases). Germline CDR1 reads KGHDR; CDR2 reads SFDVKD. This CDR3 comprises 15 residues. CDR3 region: CATTDLRGGEETQYF. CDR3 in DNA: TGTGCCACCACTGATCTGAGGGGCGGGGAAGAGACCCAGTACTTC.

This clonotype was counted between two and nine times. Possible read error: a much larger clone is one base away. CDR3 amino acids: CASGRVESGELFF. The CDR3 region has the DNA TGTGCCAGCGGGAGGGTTGAGTCCGGGGAGCTGTTTTTT. The rearrangement uses TRBV7-8 and TRBJ2-2; TRBD2 agrees at 7 bases. Germline values: CDR1 SGHVS, CDR2 FQNEAQ. J was trimmed by 6 bases and V by 8 bases; bases with no gene match: 6. The length of the CDR3 is 13 residues.

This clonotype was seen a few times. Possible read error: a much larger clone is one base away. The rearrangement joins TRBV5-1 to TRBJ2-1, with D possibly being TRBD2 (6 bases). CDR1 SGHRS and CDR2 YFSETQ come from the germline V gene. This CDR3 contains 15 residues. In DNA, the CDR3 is TGCACCAGCAGCTTGGAGGGGACTTCATACAATGAGCAGTTCTTC. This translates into CTSSLEGTSYNEQFF.

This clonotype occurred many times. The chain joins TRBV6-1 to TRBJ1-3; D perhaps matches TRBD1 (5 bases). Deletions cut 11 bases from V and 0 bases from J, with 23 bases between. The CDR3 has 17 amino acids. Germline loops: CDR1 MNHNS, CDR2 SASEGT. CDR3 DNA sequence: TGTGCCGCCTACCGGTCGGGCAGGGAATACTCTGGAAACACCATATATTTT. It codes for CAAYRSGREYSGNTIYF.

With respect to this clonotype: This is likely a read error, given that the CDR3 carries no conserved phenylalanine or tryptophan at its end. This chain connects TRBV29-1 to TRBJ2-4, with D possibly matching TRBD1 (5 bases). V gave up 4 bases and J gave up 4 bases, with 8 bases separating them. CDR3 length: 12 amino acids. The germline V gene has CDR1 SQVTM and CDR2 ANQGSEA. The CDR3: CSVADIKNIQYI. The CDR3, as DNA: TGCAGCGTTGCGGACATTAAAAACATTCAGTACATC.

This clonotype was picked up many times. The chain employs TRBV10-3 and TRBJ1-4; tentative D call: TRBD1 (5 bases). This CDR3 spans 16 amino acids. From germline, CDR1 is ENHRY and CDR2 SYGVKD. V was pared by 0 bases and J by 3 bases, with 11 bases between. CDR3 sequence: CAISESPGTANEKLFF. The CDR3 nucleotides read TGTGCCATCAGTGAGTCCCCCGGGACGGCTAATGAAAAACTGTTTTTT.

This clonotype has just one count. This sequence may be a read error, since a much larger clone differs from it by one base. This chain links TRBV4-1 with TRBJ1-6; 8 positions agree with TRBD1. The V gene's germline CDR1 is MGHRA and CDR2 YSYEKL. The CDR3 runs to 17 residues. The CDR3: CASSQVFYRGTRSPPHF. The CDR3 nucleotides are TGCGCCAGCAGCCAAGTCTTTTACAGGGGGACTCGATCACCCCCCCACTTT.

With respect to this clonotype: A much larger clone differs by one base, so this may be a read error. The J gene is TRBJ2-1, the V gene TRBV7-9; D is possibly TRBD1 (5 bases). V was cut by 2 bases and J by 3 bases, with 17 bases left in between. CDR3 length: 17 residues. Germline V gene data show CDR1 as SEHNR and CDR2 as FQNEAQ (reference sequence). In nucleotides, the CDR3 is TGTGCCAGCAGCTTAACGTTGCAGGGATGGAACTACAATGAGCAGTTCTTC. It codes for CASSLTLQGWNYNEQFF.

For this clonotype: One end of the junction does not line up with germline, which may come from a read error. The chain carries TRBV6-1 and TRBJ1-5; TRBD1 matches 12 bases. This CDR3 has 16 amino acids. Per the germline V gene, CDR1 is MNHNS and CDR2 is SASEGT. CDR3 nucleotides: TGTGCCAACAGTTCACGGGACAGGGGGCTCAATCAGCCCCAGCATTTT. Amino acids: CANSSRDRGLNQPQHF.